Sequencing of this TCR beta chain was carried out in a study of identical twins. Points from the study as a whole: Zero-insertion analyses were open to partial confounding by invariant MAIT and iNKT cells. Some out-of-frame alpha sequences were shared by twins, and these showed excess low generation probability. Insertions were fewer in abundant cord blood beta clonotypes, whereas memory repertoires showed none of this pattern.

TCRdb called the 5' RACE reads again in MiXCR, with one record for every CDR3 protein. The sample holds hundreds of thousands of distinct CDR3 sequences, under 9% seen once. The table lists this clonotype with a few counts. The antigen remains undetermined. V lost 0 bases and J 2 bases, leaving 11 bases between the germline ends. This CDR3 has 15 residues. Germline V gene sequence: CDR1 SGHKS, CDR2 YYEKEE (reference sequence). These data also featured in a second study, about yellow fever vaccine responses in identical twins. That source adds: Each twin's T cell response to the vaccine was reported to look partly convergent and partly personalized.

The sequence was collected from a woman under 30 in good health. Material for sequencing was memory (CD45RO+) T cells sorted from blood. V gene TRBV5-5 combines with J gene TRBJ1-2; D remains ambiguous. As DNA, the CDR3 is TGTGCCAGCAGCTTGGGGGATACCTTAAACTATGGCTACACCTTC. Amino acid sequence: CASSLGDTLNYGYTF.